This T cell receptor (beta chain) stems from a study of human T cells and chemical hapten exposure. TCRdb recomputed calls from the RACE reads with MiXCR, one row per CDR3 protein. Among approximately 92,000 distinct CDR3 sequences listed, roughly 10% were seen once. This CDR3 region has 13 residues. CDR1 is SGHTA, CDR2 FQGTGA, per germline. The V end lost 5 bases, the J end lost 5 bases, and 12 bases lay between the germline ends. Time point reported: patch test 2, 6 weeks after DPC sensitization. Treatment described: therapeutic diphenylcyclopropenone sensitization with weekly scalp DPC. Sequences were derived from whole blood, sampled in connection with sensitization to the hapten diphenylcyclopropenone (DPC). The genes are TRBV7-3 and TRBJ2-5; the D gene could be TRBD1 or TRBD2 (5 bases each). The receptor was derived from a middle-aged woman with alopecia areata. Some clones in this sample may be carry-over from other donors' samples. In DNA, the CDR3 is TGTGCCAGCAGCCCACAGTGGGGGGAGACCCAGTACTTC. It translates to CASSPQWGETQYF.